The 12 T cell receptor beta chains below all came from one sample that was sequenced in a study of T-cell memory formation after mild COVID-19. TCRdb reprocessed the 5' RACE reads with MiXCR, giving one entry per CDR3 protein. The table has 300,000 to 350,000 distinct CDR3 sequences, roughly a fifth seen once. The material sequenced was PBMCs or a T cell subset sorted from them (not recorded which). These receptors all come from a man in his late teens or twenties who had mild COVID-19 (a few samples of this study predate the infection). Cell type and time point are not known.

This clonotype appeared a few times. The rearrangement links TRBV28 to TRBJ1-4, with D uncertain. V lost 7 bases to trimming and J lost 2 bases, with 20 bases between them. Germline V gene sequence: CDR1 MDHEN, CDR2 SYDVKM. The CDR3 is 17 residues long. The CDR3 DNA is TGTGCCAGCACCAGCACGGGCGGCTTAGCGACTAATGAAAAACTGTTTTTT. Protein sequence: CASTSTGGLATNEKLFF.

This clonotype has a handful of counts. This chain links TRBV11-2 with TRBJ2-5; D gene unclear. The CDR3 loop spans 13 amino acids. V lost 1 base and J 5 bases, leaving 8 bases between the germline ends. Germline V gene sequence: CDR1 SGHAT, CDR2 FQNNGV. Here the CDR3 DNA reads TGTGCCAGCAGCTTAGTTACAACGGAGACCCAGTACTTC. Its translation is CASSLVTTETQYF.

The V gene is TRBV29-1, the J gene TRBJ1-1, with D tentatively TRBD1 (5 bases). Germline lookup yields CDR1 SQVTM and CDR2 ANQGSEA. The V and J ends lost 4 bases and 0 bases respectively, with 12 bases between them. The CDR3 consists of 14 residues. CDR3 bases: TGCAGCGTTGTGGCAGGGAGTATGAACACTGAAGCTTTCTTT. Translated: CSVVAGSMNTEAFF.

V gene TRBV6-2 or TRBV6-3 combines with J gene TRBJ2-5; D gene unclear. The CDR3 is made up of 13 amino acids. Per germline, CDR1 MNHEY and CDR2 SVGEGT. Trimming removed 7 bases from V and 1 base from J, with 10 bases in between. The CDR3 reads CASIRSPQETQYF. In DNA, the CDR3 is TGTGCCAGCATTCGGTCACCCCAAGAGACCCAGTACTTC.

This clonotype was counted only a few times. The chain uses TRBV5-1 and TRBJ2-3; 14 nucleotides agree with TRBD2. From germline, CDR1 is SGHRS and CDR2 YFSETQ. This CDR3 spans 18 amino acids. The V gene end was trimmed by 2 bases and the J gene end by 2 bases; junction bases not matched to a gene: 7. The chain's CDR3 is CASSLGLAGGRVTDTQYF. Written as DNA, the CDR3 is TGCGCCAGCAGCTTAGGACTAGCGGGGGGCCGGGTCACAGATACGCAGTATTTT.

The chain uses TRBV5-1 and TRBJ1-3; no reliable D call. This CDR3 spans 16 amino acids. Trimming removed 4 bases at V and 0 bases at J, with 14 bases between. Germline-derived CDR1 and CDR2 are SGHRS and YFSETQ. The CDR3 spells CASSEAPPGSGNTIYF. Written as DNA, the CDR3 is TGCGCCAGCAGCGAGGCCCCTCCCGGCTCTGGAAACACCATATATTTT.

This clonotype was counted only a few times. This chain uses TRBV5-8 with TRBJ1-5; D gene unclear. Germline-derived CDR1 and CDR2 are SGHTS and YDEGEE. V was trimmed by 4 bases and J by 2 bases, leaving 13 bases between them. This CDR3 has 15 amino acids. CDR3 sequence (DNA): TGTGCCAGCAGCCACAGTAACTTGGGCAATCAGCCCCAGCATTTT. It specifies CASSHSNLGNQPQHF. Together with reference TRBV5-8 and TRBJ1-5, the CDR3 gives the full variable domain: EAGVTQSPTHLIKTRGQQATLRCSPISGHTSVYWYQQALGLGLQFLLWYDEGEERNRGNFPPRFSGRQFPNYSSELNVNALELEDSALYLCASSHSNLGNQPQHFGDGTRLSIL.

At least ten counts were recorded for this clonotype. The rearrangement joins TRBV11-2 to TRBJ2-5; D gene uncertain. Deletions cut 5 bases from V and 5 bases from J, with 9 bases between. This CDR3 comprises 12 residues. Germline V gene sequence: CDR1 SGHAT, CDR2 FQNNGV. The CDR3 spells CASSRERETQYF. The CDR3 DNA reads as TGTGCCAGCAGCCGCGAACGGGAGACCCAGTACTTC. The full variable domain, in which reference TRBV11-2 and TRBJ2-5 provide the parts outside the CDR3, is EAGVAQSPRYKIIEKRQSVAFWCNPISGHATLYWYQQILGQGPKLLIQFQNNGVVDDSQLPKDRFSAERLKGVDSTLKIQPAKLEDSAVYLCASSRERETQYFGPGTRLLVL.

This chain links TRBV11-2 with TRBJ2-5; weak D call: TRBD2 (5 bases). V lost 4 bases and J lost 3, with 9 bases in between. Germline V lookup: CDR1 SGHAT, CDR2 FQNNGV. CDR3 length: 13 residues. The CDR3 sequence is CASSWAGEETQYF. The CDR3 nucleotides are TGTGCCAGCAGCTGGGCCGGGGAAGAGACCCAGTACTTC.

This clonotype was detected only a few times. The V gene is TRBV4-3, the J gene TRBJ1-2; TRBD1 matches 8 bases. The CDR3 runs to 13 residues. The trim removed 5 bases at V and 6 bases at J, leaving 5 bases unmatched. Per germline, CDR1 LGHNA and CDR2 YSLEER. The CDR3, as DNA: TGCGCCAGCAGCTCCCGGACAGGGAATGGCTACACCTTC. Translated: CASSSRTGNGYTF.

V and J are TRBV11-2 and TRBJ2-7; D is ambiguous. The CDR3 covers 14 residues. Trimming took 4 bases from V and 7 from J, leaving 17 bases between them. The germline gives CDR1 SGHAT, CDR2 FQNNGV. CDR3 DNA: TGTGCCAGCAGCTGGGGAACAGAGTCCCGGGAGCAGTACTTC. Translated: CASSWGTESREQYF.

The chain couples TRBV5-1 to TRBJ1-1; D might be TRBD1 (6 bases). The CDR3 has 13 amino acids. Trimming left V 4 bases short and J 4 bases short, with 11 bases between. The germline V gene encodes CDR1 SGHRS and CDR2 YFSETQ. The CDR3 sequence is CASSTQGSTEAFF. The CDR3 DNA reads TGCGCCAGCAGCACCCAGGGGAGCACTGAAGCTTTCTTT.